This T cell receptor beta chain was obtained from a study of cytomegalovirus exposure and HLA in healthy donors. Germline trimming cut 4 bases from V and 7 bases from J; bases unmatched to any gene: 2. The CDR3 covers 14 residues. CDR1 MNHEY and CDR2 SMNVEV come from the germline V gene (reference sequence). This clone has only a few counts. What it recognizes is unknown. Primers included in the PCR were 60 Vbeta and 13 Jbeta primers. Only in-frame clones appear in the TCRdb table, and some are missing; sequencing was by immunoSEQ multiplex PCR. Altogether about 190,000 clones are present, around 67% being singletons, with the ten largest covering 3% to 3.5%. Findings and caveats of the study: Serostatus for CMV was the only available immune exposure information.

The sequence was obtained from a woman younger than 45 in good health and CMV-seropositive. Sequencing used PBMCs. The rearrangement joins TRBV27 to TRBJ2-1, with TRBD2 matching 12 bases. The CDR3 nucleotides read TGTGCCAGCAGTTGGACTAGCGGGACAAATGAGCAGTTCTTC. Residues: CASSWTSGTNEQFF.